This passage covers 22 T cell receptor beta chains from one sample sequenced in a study of low-dose radiotherapy and immunotherapy resistance in tumors. The sample's time point: after trial treatment. Treatment noted: LDRT plus nivolumab, ipilimumab, low-dose cyclophosphamide and aspirin (RACIN trial). Primers targeting TRAV and TRBV primed first-strand cDNA, covering alpha and beta chains. With a V-primer adapter and a constant-region primer, TCRs were amplified for about 20 PCR cycles. TCRdb ran MiXCR on the reads and lists one entry per CDR3 protein. Here the sample spans tens of thousands of distinct CDR3 sequences, around 17% being singletons. The sample was PBMCs, taken after low-dose radiotherapy plus immunotherapy. All receptors come from a male donor with prostate cancer.

This clonotype was detected many times. This chain uses TRBV29-1 with TRBJ2-2; no clear D. The CDR3 is 14 residues long. Germline assignment: CDR1 SQVTM and CDR2 ANQGSEA. The V end lost 2 bases, the J end lost 1 base, and 8 bases lay between the germline ends. The CDR3 here is CSVEPDQNTGELFF. For the CDR3, the DNA is TGCAGCGTTGAACCGGACCAGAACACCGGGGAGCTGTTTTTT.

This clonotype has a count of ten or more. The gene calls are TRBV29-1 and TRBJ2-3; 7 positions match TRBD1. There are 12 residues in the CDR3. Germline loops: CDR1 SQVTM, CDR2 ANQGSEA. After removal of 5 bases from V and 3 bases from J, the junction contained 2 bases not matched to a gene. The CDR3 loop is CSVMTGTDTQYF. CDR3 coding DNA: TGCAGCGTTATGACAGGGACAGATACGCAGTATTTT.

This clonotype was seen repeatedly, ten times or more. The V gene is TRBV20-1, the J gene TRBJ1-5, with 8 bases matching TRBD1. CDR3 length: 13 residues. With 2 bases clipped from V and 5 bases from J, the junction kept 2 bases outside the gene matches. CDR1 is DFQATT, CDR2 SNEGSKA, per germline (reference sequence). The CDR3 reads CSARQGAYQPQHF. The CDR3 DNA follows: TGCAGTGCTAGACAGGGGGCTTATCAGCCCCAGCATTTT.

This clonotype occurred a few times. This chain joins TRBV30 and TRBJ1-1, with TRBD1 matching over 7 bases. There are 14 residues in the CDR3. Germline CDR1 is GTSNPN and CDR2 is SVGIG (reference sequence). Losses at the gene ends were 2 bases for V and 4 bases for J; bases not matched to a gene: 7. The CDR3 sequence: CAWSRGGGVTEAFF. The CDR3, as DNA: TGTGCCTGGAGTCGAGGGGGCGGCGTCACTGAAGCTTTCTTT.

This clonotype was recorded at least ten times. This rearrangement joins TRBV4-3 to TRBJ1-2; D is possibly TRBD1 (5 bases). This CDR3 has 15 residues. Trimming removed 0 bases at V and 2 bases at J, with 10 bases between. Germline assignment: CDR1 LGHNA and CDR2 YSLEER. DNA of the CDR3: TGCGCCAGCAGCCAAGATGGCAGGGAAAACTATGGCTACACCTTC. Encoded protein: CASSQDGRENYGYTF.

The chain links TRBV5-1 to TRBJ2-1; 11 positions match TRBD2. V lost 1 base and J lost 7; bases outside the gene matches: 4. From germline, CDR1 is SGHRS and CDR2 YFSETQ. The CDR3 consists of 15 residues. The CDR3 DNA is TGCGCCAGCAGCTTGACGGCTAGCGGGAGGAATGAGCAGTTCTTC. Protein: CASSLTASGRNEQFF.

The chain uses TRBV30 and TRBJ1-1; D might be TRBD1 (5 bases). Trimming took off 3 bases at V and 0 bases at J, with 17 bases between the two ends. Germline V gene data show CDR1 as GTSNPN and CDR2 as SVGIG (reference sequence). The CDR3 length is 16 residues. CDR3 nucleotides: TGTGCCTGGAGCGGAGGGGACCGGATAATGAACACTGAAGCTTTCTTT. It codes for CAWSGGDRIMNTEAFF. Looking up the rest from reference TRBV30 and TRBJ1-1 gives the full variable domain: SQTIHQWPATLVQPVGSPLSLECTVEGTSNPNLYWYRQAAGRGLQLLFYSVGIGQISSEVPQNLSASRPQDRQFILSSKKLLLSDSGFYLCAWSGGDRIMNTEAFFGQGTRLTVV.

This clonotype was detected many times. This CDR3 is CASSLRQGAKSAFF. In nucleotides, the CDR3 is TGTGCCAGCAGTTTACGACAGGGGGCTAAGTCCGCTTTCTTT. V and J are TRBV28 and TRBJ1-1; 10 bases agree with TRBD1. The junction had 8 bases not matched to a gene; V was cut back by 2 bases and J by 11 bases. This CDR3 has 14 amino acids. Looked up from germline, CDR1 is MDHEN and CDR2 is SYDVKM.

In this sample, this clonotype turned up many times. This sequence joins TRBV7-2 and TRBJ2-1, with 9 bases identical to TRBD2. Germline V gene sequence: CDR1 SGHTA, CDR2 FQGNSA. Trimming at V came to 1 base and at J to 6 bases, leaving 10 bases not matched to a gene. The CDR3 covers 17 residues. The CDR3 loop is CASSLVSLAGKGNEQFF. Here the CDR3 DNA reads TGTGCCAGCAGCTTAGTATCCCTAGCGGGAAAGGGCAATGAGCAGTTCTTC.

The rearrangement links TRBV20-1 to TRBJ2-1; TRBD2 matches 9 bases. The V and J ends lost 3 bases and 7 bases, in that order; junction bases with no gene match: 7. CDR3 size: 14 residues. Germline values: CDR1 DFQATT, CDR2 SNEGSKA (reference sequence). The CDR3 sequence is CSASKTSGTNEQFF. The CDR3 DNA follows: TGCAGTGCTAGTAAGACTAGCGGAACTAATGAGCAGTTCTTC.

In this sample, this clonotype turned up many times. V gene TRBV7-2 combines with J gene TRBJ2-5, with D perhaps being TRBD1 or TRBD2 (6 bases each). Trimming left V 5 bases short and J 5 bases short, with 18 bases between. Per the germline V gene, CDR1 is SGHTA and CDR2 is FQGNSA. The CDR3 is made up of 15 amino acids. The CDR3, as DNA: TGTGCCAGCAGCACGGGACTGCGGAGGGGGGAGACCCAGTACTTC. Protein: CASSTGLRRGETQYF.

On this clonotype: Because the CDR3's place on the DNA is in doubt, the DNA is left out and the CDR3 is given as listed by TCRdb. The V gene is TRBV6-2 or TRBV6-3, the J gene TRBJ2-2; no check of the table's D call, TRBD1, against the DNA was made. The CDR3 totals 15 residues, both ends included. Germline CDR1 reads MNHEY; CDR2 reads SVGEGT. This CDR3 reads CATKEEGASGELFFF.

This clonotype was detected ten times or more. The chain couples TRBV2 to TRBJ2-6; the match to TRBD1 covers 7 bases. The V gene's germline CDR1 is SNHLY and CDR2 FYNNEI. Trimming took 5 bases from V and 4 from J; bases not matched to a gene: 5. The CDR3 length is 15 residues. The CDR3 DNA reads TGTGCCAGCAGTAGACAGGGTGACGGGGCCAACGTCCTGACTTTC. It encodes CASSRQGDGANVLTF.

With respect to this clonotype: A far larger clone lies a single base away; this is likely a read error. The V and J genes are TRBV5-4 and TRBJ2-3, with D perhaps TRBD1 or TRBD2 (5 bases each). Per germline, CDR1 SGHNT and CDR2 YYREEE (reference sequence). This CDR3 comprises 14 residues. Trimming removed 5 bases at V and 8 bases at J, with 18 bases between. CDR3 DNA sequence: TGTGCCAGCAGTCAGGGACCGGGCGTAGTTACGCAGTATTTT. It translates to CASSQGPGVVTQYF.

This clonotype was detected many times. The V gene is TRBV4-1, the J gene TRBJ2-4; perhaps D is TRBD1 or TRBD2 (5 bases each). This CDR3 contains 21 residues. The germline V gene has CDR1 MGHRA and CDR2 YSYEKL. V lost 1 base and J 2 bases, leaving 27 bases between the germline ends. The CDR3 spells CASSQGSVPGRQTVTKNIQYF. The CDR3 nucleotides are TGCGCCAGCAGCCAAGGATCCGTCCCGGGGCGCCAAACGGTAACCAAAAACATTCAGTACTTC.

The chain combines TRBV7-8 with TRBJ1-2; TRBD1 agrees at 7 bases. This CDR3 region has 15 residues. CDR1 is SGHVS and CDR2 is FQNEAQ in the germline V gene. Trimming took 4 bases from V and 7 from J; bases not matched to a gene: 12. Here the CDR3 DNA reads TGTGCCAGCAGCTCTCAGGGGGTGGGGTACTCTGGCTACACCTTC. It specifies CASSSQGVGYSGYTF.

Many counts were recorded for this clonotype. CDR3 DNA sequence: TGTGCCAGCAGCCCTACCCCAGGTTCAGGAAACACCATATATTTT. Its translation is CASSPTPGSGNTIYF. The gene calls are TRBV12-3 or TRBV12-4 and TRBJ1-3; no firm D call. The CDR3 spans 15 residues. V gave up 6 bases and J gave up 4 bases, with 16 bases separating them.

This clonotype came up many times. The chain links TRBV24-1 to TRBJ2-1; D ambiguous. Deletions cut 3 bases from V and 5 bases from J, with 7 bases between. The CDR3 has 13 amino acids. CDR1 is KGHDR and CDR2 is SFDVKD in the germline V gene. The CDR3 loop reads CATSDLGDNEQFF. The CDR3 nucleotides are TGTGCCACCAGTGATCTAGGTGACAATGAGCAGTTCTTC.

This clonotype was counted many times. The CDR3 is CASSIPTDRVKGYTF. DNA for the CDR3: TGTGCCAGCTCCATACCCACCGACAGGGTTAAGGGCTACACCTTC. The chain joins TRBV28 to TRBJ1-2; the match to TRBD1 covers 7 bases. The J segment lost 8 bases and the V segment lost 8 bases, leaving 17 bases of the junction unmatched. The CDR3 totals 15 residues. CDR1 is MDHEN and CDR2 is SYDVKM in the germline V gene.

As regards this clonotype: A clone one base away is much larger, so this may be a read error. The chain carries TRBV20-1 and TRBJ2-7; 10 bases are a match to TRBD2. Trimming took 4 bases from V and 7 from J; bases not matched to a gene: 13. The CDR3 has 15 residues. CDR1 and CDR2 (germline): DFQATT, SNEGSKA (reference sequence). The CDR3 here is CSATDSGRRVNEQYF. In nucleotides, the CDR3 is TGCAGTGCTACGGATAGCGGGAGGCGCGTAAATGAGCAGTACTTC.

This clonotype was observed at least ten times. The chain is built from TRBV11-2 and TRBJ2-3; TRBD1 aligns across 11 bases. The length of the CDR3 is 15 residues. Germline loops: CDR1 SGHAT, CDR2 FQNNGV. V lost 3 bases and J lost 6; bases outside the gene matches: 5. CDR3 sequence reads: CASSFRDRGIDTQYF. In DNA form, the CDR3 reads TGTGCCAGCAGCTTCAGGGACAGGGGGATTGATACGCAGTATTTT.

In its sample, this clonotype was seen a few times. The gene calls are TRBV7-2 and TRBJ2-3; D is perhaps TRBD2 (6 bases). The CDR3 spans 15 residues. Trimming took off 1 base at V and 1 base at J, with 9 bases between the two ends. Germline loops: CDR1 SGHTA, CDR2 FQGNSA. The chain's CDR3 is CASSLGSGRTDTQYF. The CDR3 DNA follows: TGTGCCAGCAGCTTAGGGAGCGGGCGCACAGATACGCAGTATTTT.